This T cell receptor beta chain was identified in a study of molecular identifiers for immune sequencing clone quantification. Sorting selected naive CD8 T cells with a CD8+CD4-CCR7+CD45RA+ phenotype. The germline CDR1 and CDR2 sequences are SNHLY and FYNNEI. The V end was cut by 6 bases, the J end by 5 bases, with 17 bases between. The CDR3 covers 15 residues. Points from the study as a whole: Should identical TCR molecules share a barcode, the sizes of highly expanded clones could be underestimated. Among about 1 million naive cells, as was reported, spiked Jurkat TCR RNA from one cell was detectable.

TCRdb redid the calling of the PCR reads with MiXCR, one entry per CDR3 protein. The data contain some 100,000 distinct CDR3 sequences, roughly a third of them singletons. This clonotype was counted many times. The antigen remains undetermined. The gene calls are TRBV2 and TRBJ1-5; possible D gene TRBD1, 5 bases. The sequence came from a human donor in good health. Some libraries in this study had Jurkat cell RNA spiked in. Specimen: naive CD8+ T cells from blood, with Jurkat cell RNA spiked in. Subset: FACS-sorted CD8+CD4-CCR7+CD45RA+ naive T cells. The CDR3 DNA sequence: TGTGCCAGCAGCGAGGGCGTGACAGACTATCAGCCCCAGCATTTT. Its translation is CASSEGVTDYQPQHF.